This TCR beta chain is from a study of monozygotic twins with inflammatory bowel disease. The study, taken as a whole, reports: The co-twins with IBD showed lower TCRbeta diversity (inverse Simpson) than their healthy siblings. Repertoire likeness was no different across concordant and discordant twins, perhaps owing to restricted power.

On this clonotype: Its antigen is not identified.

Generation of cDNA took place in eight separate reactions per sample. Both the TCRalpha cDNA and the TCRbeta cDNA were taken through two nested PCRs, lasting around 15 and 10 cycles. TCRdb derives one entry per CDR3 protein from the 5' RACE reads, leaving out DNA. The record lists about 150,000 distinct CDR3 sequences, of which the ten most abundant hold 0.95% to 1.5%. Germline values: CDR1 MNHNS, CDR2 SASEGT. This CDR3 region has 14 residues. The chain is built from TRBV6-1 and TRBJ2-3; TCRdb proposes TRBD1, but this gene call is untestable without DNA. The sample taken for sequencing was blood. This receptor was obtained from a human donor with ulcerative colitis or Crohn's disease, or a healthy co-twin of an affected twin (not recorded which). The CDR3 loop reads CASLGAGGPDTQYF.